The 12 T cell receptor beta chains below come from one sample, sequenced in a study of blood T cell repertoires in COVID-19. Only in-frame clones appear in the TCRdb table, and some are missing; sequencing was by immunoSEQ multiplex PCR. The sample lists approximately 140,000 clones, around 83% occurring once. Specimen: PBMCs or T cells enriched from blood (not recorded which). The receptors were gathered from a woman in her fifties or sixties who had been exposed to COVID-19.

This rearrangement joins TRBV7-2 to TRBJ2-1; 9 bases line up with TRBD1. J was trimmed by 9 bases and V by 5 bases; bases with no gene match: 17. Germline V lookup: CDR1 SGHTA, CDR2 FQGNSA. CDR3 size: 17 residues. CDR3 loop: CASSPTGGVRSYSEQFF. Here the CDR3 DNA reads TGTGCCAGCAGCCCGACAGGGGGGGTCCGGTCCTACTCTGAGCAGTTCTTC. Filled out from reference TRBV7-2 and TRBJ2-1, the complete variable domain reads GAGVSQSPSNKVTEKGKDVELRCDPISGHTALYWYRQSLGQGLEFLIYFQGNSAPDKSGLPSDRFSAERTGGSVSTLTIQRTQQEDSAVYLCASSPTGGVRSYSEQFFGPGTRLTVL.

J is TRBJ2-7 and V is TRBV19; D gene ambiguous. Germline V gene lookup returns CDR1 LNHDA and CDR2 SQIVND (reference sequence). V was trimmed by 3 bases and J by 0 bases, leaving 18 bases between them. The CDR3 extends over 17 amino acids. CDR3 amino acids: CASSMQSMSTNSYEQYF. As DNA, the CDR3 is TGTGCCAGTAGTATGCAGTCAATGAGCACTAACTCCTACGAGCAGTACTTC. Filled out from reference TRBV19 and TRBJ2-7, the complete variable domain reads DGGITQSPKYLFRKEGQNVTLSCEQNLNHDAMYWYRQDPGQGLRLIYYSQIVNDFQKGDIAEGYSVSREKKESFPLTVTSAQKNPTAFYLCASSMQSMSTNSYEQYFGPGTRLTVT.

The chain is built from TRBV6-2 or TRBV6-3 and TRBJ1-2; D is unclear. The CDR3 consists of 14 residues. V gave up 0 bases and J gave up 0 bases, with 5 bases separating them. Germline assignment: CDR1 MNHEY and CDR2 SVGEGT. The CDR3 is CASSYSNSNYGYTF. Written as DNA, the CDR3 is TGTGCCAGCAGTTACTCCAATTCTAACTATGGCTACACCTTC.

The rearrangement joins TRBV15 to TRBJ1-5; possibly TRBD1 for D (6 bases). The CDR3 contains 15 residues. Trimming cost V 1 base and J 6 bases, with 13 bases left between them. The germline CDR1 and CDR2 sequences are LNHNV and YYDKDF (reference sequence). The CDR3 here is CATSRAGGLGQPQHF. The CDR3 DNA is TGTGCCACCAGCAGAGCGGGGGGCTTGGGTCAGCCCCAGCATTTT.

The chain carries TRBV2 and TRBJ2-3, with 12 bases lining up with TRBD1. CDR1 and CDR2 (germline): SNHLY, FYNNEI. The CDR3 has 15 residues. V lost 7 bases and J lost 4; bases outside the gene matches: 6. This CDR3 is CASTSGQGAADTQYF. As DNA, the CDR3 is TGTGCCAGCACCTCGGGACAGGGGGCTGCAGATACGCAGTATTTT.

The genes are TRBV18 and TRBJ2-2; 10 bases line up with TRBD2. The CDR3 consists of 15 residues. Trimming at V came to 10 bases and at J to 7 bases, leaving 12 bases not matched to a gene. CDR1 and CDR2 (germline): KGHSH, LQKENI. CDR3 DNA sequence: TGTGCCACGGCGGCTAGCGGGAGTATTATCGGGGAGCTGTTTTTT. Amino acids: CATAASGSIIGELFF.

The chain carries TRBV7-2 and TRBJ2-3; TRBD2 matches 7 bases. CDR3 length: 15 amino acids. Germline values: CDR1 SGHTA, CDR2 FQGNSA. Losses at the gene ends were 4 bases for V and 4 bases for J; bases not matched to a gene: 8. The CDR3 spells CASSSSLAASDTQYF. CDR3 bases: TGTGCCAGCAGCTCGTCGCTAGCGGCTTCAGATACGCAGTATTTT.

This clone was seen at least ten times. The sample holds other DNA sequences that translate to the same CDR3. This rearrangement joins TRBV12-3 or TRBV12-4 to TRBJ1-2; a possible D gene is TRBD1 (6 bases). V lost 5 bases and J lost 7, with 8 bases in between. The CDR3 totals 11 residues. CDR3 sequence reads: CASSLRGGYTF. CDR3 coding DNA: TGTGCCAGCAGTCTCAGGGGTGGCTACACCTTC.

V gene TRBV5-4 combines with J gene TRBJ2-5, with 9 nucleotides matching TRBD1. The ends lost 0 bases at V and 2 bases at J; junction bases unmatched: 5. Germline lookup yields CDR1 SGHNT and CDR2 YYREEE (reference sequence). The CDR3 is 16 amino acids. CDR3 sequence: CASSLGVGQGQETQYF. The CDR3 DNA is TGTGCCAGCAGCTTGGGTGTTGGACAGGGGCAAGAGACCCAGTACTTC.

The chain recombines TRBV12-3 or TRBV12-4 with TRBJ1-5; tentatively, D is TRBD1 (5 bases). V gave up 7 bases and J gave up 6 bases, with 13 bases separating them. The CDR3 is made up of 13 amino acids. CDR3: CASNPGGGQPQHF. As DNA, the CDR3 is TGTGCCAGCAACCCCGGGGGAGGTCAGCCCCAGCATTTT.

The rearrangement links TRBV15 to TRBJ2-7; perhaps TRBD2 as D (6 bases). Trimming took off 3 bases at V and 7 bases at J, with 16 bases between the two ends. The CDR3 runs 14 residues. Germline V CDR1 and CDR2: LNHNV, YYDKDF (reference sequence). CDR3 sequence: CATSRVGDREEQYF. CDR3 DNA: TGTGCCACCAGCAGGGTAGGGGATCGGGAGGAGCAGTACTTC.

This clone was observed a few times. The chain links TRBV18 to TRBJ1-6, with 7 bases lining up with TRBD1. This CDR3 is 17 amino acids long. Germline assignment: CDR1 KGHSH and CDR2 LQKENI. V dropped 4 bases and J dropped 8; count of bases not matched to a gene: 14. CDR3 sequence reads: CASSRKTGLVADSPLHF. CDR3 DNA: TGTGCCAGCTCACGAAAGACAGGGTTGGTAGCTGATTCACCCCTCCACTTT.